The 2 T cell receptor beta chains in this list originate from one sample, sequenced in a study of technical replicates of blood from a few donors. Produced via immunoSEQ multiplex PCR; TCRdb's table is partial and in-frame only. Of some 70,000 clones in the sample, roughly nine tenths are singletons; the top ten hold over 4%. The sequencing input was PBMCs. Receptors originate from a human donor in good health. Some clones in this sample may be carry-over from other donors' samples.

The count of this clone is one. The rearrangement uses TRBV12-5 and TRBJ1-6; D uncertain. Germline V gene data show CDR1 as LGHNT and CDR2 as FRNRAP. There are 13 residues in the CDR3. V gave up 2 bases and J gave up 7 bases, with 6 bases separating them. The CDR3 loop reads CASGLNRNSPLHF. The CDR3 DNA follows: TGTGCTAGTGGTTTGAACCGGAATTCACCCCTCCACTTT.

The chain recombines TRBV5-1 with TRBJ2-7, with 8 bases identical to TRBD2. Germline CDR1 reads SGHRS; CDR2 reads YFSETQ. V dropped 7 bases and J dropped 7; count of bases not matched to a gene: 16. The CDR3 totals 15 residues. The DNA for the CDR3 is TGCGCCAGCTCCCTCGGGGTAGCGGGAACAGAGGAGCAGTACTTC. Protein: CASSLGVAGTEEQYF.